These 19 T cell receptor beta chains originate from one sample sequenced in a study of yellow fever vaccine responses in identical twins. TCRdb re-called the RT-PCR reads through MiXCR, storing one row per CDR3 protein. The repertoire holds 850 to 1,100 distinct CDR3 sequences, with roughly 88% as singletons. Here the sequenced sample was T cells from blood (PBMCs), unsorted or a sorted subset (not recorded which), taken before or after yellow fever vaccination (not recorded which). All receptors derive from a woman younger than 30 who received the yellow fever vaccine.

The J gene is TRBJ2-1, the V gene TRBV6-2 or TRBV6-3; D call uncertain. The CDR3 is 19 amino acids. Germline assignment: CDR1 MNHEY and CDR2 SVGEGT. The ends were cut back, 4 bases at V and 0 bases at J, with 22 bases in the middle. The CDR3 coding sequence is TGTGCCAGCAGTTCCGGACCCCCTTCAATTCTATCCTCCTACAATGAGCAGTTCTTC. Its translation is CASSSGPPSILSSYNEQFF.

Written as DNA, the CDR3 is TGTGCCAGCAGCGGACGACGCGCGGTTGAAGCTTTCTTT. This sequence encodes CASSGRRAVEAFF. The rearrangement joins TRBV7-8 to TRBJ1-1; the D is unclear. Trimming cost V 5 bases and J 7 bases, with 14 bases left between them. This CDR3 region has 13 residues. Per the germline V gene, CDR1 is SGHVS and CDR2 is FQNEAQ.

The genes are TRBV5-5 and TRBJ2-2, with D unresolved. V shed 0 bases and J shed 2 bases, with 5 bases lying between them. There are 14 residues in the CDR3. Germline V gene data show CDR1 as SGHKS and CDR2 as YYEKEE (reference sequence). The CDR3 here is CASSLEVNTGELFF. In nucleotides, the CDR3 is TGTGCCAGCAGCTTGGAGGTTAACACCGGGGAGCTGTTTTTT.

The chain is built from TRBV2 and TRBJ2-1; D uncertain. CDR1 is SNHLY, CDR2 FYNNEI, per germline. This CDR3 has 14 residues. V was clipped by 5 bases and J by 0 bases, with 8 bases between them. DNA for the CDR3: TGTGCCAGCAGTATTATGAGCTCCTACAATGAGCAGTTCTTC. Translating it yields CASSIMSSYNEQFF.

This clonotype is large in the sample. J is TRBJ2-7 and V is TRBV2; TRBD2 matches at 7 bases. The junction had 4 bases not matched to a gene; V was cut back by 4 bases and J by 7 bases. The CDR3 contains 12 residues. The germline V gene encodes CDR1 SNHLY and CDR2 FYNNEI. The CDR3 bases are TGTGCCAGCAGTGTTTTGCGGGAGGAGCAGTACTTC. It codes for CASSVLREEQYF.

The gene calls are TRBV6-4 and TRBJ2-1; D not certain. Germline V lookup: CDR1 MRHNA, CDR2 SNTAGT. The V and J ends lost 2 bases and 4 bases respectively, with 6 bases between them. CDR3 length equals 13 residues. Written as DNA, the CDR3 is TGTGCCAGCAGTGACGAAGATTACAATGAGCAGTTCTTC. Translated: CASSDEDYNEQFF.

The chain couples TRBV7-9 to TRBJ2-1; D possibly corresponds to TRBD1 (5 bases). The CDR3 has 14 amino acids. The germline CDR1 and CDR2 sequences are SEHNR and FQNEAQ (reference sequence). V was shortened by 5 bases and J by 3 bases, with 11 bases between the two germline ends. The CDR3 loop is CASSASTGYNEQFF. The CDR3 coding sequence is TGTGCCAGCAGCGCCAGCACAGGCTACAATGAGCAGTTCTTC.

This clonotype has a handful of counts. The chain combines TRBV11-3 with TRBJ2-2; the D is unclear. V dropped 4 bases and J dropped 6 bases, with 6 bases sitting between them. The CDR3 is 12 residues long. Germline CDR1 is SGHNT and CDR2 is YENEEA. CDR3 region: CASSSPPGELFF. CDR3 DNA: TGTGCCAGCAGCTCCCCCCCCGGGGAGCTGTTTTTT.

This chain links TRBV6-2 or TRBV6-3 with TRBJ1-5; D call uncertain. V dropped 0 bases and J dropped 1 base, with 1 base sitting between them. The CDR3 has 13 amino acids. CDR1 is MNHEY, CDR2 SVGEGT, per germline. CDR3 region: CASSYSSNQPQHF. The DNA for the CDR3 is TGTGCCAGCAGTTACTCGAGCAATCAGCCCCAGCATTTT.

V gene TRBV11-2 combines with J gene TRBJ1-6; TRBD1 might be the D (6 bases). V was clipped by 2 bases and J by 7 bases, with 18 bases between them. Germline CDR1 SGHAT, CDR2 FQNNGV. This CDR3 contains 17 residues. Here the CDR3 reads CASSLYPRQGRNSPLHF. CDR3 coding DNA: TGTGCCAGCAGCTTATACCCTAGGCAGGGGCGAAATTCACCCCTCCACTTT.

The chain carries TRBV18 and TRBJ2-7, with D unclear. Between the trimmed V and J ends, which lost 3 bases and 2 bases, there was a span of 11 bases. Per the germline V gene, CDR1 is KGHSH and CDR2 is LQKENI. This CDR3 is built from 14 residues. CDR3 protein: CASSPQGPTYEQYF. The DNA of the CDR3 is TGTGCCAGCTCACCCCAAGGACCGACCTACGAGCAGTACTTC.

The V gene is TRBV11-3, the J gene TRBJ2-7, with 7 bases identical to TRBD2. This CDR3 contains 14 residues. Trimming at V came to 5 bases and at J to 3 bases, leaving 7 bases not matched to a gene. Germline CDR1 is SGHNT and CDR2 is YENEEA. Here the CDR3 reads CASSRLAENYEQYF. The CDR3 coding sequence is TGTGCCAGCAGCCGGCTAGCGGAGAACTACGAGCAGTACTTC.

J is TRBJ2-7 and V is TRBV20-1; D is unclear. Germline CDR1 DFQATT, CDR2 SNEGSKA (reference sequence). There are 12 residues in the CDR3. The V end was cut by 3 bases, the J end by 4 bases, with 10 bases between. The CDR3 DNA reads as TGCAGTGCTAGTAATGTGGAATACGAGCAGTACGTC. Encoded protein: CSASNVEYEQYV.

The CDR3 spells CASSESDSTKQFF. Written as DNA, the CDR3 is TGCGCCAGCAGTGAGTCGGATTCAACAAAGCAGTTCTTC. V usage is TRBV10-1 and J usage is TRBJ2-1; D remains ambiguous. CDR1 is WNHNN and CDR2 is SYGVQD in the germline V gene (reference sequence). The length of the CDR3 is 13 residues. V was trimmed by 0 bases and J by 11 bases, leaving 11 bases between them.

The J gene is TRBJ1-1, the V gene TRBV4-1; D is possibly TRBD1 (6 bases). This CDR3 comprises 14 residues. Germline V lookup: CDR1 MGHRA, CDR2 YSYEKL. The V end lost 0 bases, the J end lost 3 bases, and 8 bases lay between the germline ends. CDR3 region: CASSQEYRDTEAFF. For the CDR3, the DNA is TGCGCCAGCAGCCAAGAATACAGGGACACTGAAGCTTTCTTT.

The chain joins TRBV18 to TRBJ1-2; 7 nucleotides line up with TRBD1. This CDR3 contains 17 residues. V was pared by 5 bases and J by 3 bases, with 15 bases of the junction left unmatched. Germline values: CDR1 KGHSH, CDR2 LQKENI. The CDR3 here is CASSYSTGVGADYGYTF. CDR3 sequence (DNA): TGTGCCAGCTCATATTCTACAGGGGTTGGTGCCGACTATGGCTACACCTTC.

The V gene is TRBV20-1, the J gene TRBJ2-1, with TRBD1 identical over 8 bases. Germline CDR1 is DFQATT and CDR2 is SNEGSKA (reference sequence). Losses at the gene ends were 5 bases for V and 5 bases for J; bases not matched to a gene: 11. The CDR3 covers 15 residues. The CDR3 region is CSARPRQGIHNEQFF. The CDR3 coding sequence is TGCAGTGCTCGACCTCGACAGGGGATCCACAATGAGCAGTTCTTC.

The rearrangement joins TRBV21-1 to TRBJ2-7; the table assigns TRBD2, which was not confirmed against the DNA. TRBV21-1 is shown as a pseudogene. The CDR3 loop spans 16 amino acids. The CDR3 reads CASSKALGEGPYEQYV. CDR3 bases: TGTGCCAGCAGCAAAGCGCTCGGGGAGGGTCCCTACGAGCAGTACGTC.

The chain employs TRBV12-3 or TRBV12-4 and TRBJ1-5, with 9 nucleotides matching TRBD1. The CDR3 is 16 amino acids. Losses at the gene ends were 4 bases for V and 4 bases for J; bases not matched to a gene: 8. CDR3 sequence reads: CASSSGTGIGNQPQHF. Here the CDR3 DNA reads TGTGCCAGCAGTTCCGGGACAGGGATTGGAAATCAGCCCCAGCATTTT.